The 16 T cell receptor beta chains reported below all come from one sample, sequenced in a study of T cells in Graves' hyperthyroidism and ophthalmopathy. TCR beta CDR3 regions were amplified from RNA. The primer set for the first-round RT-PCR of the TCR CDR3 was HTBI. TCRdb independently ran MiXCR on the multiplex PCR reads; one entry per CDR3 protein. The top ten clones hold roughly 35% of a sample with some 320,000 distinct CDR3 sequences, roughly 15% of them seen once. Sequenced sample: blood. These receptors were collected from a woman aged 40 to 55 with Graves' ophthalmopathy.

The rearrangement joins TRBV4-2 to TRBJ2-2; maybe TRBD2 (5 bases). Trimming removed 0 bases at V and 6 bases at J, with 11 bases between. This CDR3 is 15 amino acids long. Germline values: CDR1 LGHNA, CDR2 YNFKEQ. The CDR3 DNA reads TGTGCCAGCAGCCAAGATTTGCGGGTTCCCGGGGAGCTGTTTTTT. Its translation: CASSQDLRVPGELFF.

This clonotype was recorded a few times. The rearrangement joins TRBV9 to TRBJ2-1; D may correspond to TRBD1 or TRBD2 (5 bases each). The V end was cut by 3 bases, the J end by 3 bases, with 13 bases between. The CDR3 length is 15 residues. Germline CDR1 and CDR2: SGDLS and YYNGEE. The CDR3 bases are TGTGCCAGCAGCGAAACGGGACGAGACTACAATGAGCAGTTCTTC. The encoded protein is CASSETGRDYNEQFF.

Many counts were recorded for this clonotype. This sequence joins TRBV20-1 and TRBJ2-7; the match to TRBD2 covers 15 bases. The CDR3 runs to 16 residues. CDR1 and CDR2 (germline): DFQATT, SNEGSKA (reference sequence). V lost 3 bases, J lost 0 bases, and 3 bases stayed unmatched. The CDR3 spells CSASRTSGRASYEQYF. The CDR3 nucleotides read TGCAGTGCTAGCCGGACTAGCGGGAGGGCCTCCTACGAGCAGTACTTC.

This clonotype was seen ten or more times. The chain employs TRBV12-3 or TRBV12-4 and TRBJ2-1, with TRBD2 matching over 10 bases. The J segment lost 9 bases and the V segment lost 6 bases, leaving 14 bases of the junction unmatched. The CDR3 runs 16 residues. CDR3 region: CASRLFSGRFVGEQFF. The CDR3 DNA sequence: TGTGCCAGCAGGCTTTTTAGCGGGAGGTTCGTTGGTGAGCAGTTCTTC.

The chain is built from TRBV3-1 and TRBJ2-7; D is undetermined. Germline CDR1 reads LGHDT; CDR2 reads YNNKEL (reference sequence). Trimming took off 1 base at V and 5 bases at J, with 18 bases between the two ends. The CDR3 totals 16 residues. The CDR3 loop reads CASSQVNGQRRNEQYF. In nucleotides, the CDR3 is TGTGCCAGCAGCCAAGTTAACGGCCAAAGGAGAAACGAGCAGTACTTC.

This clonotype appeared a single time. This chain joins TRBV6-2 or TRBV6-3 and TRBJ1-1; no reliable D call. CDR1 is MNHEY and CDR2 is SVGEGT in the germline V gene. This CDR3 contains 15 residues. Between the trimmed V and J ends, which lost 2 bases and 1 base, there was a span of 11 bases. The CDR3 sequence is CASSYSLSGNTEAFF. CDR3 nucleotides: TGTGCCAGCAGTTACAGTCTTTCGGGGAACACTGAAGCTTTCTTT.

This clonotype occurred many times. This chain connects TRBV3-1 to TRBJ2-7, with 8 bases matching TRBD1. Germline CDR1 reads LGHDT; CDR2 reads YNNKEL (reference sequence). Losses at the gene ends were 4 bases for V and 7 bases for J; bases not matched to a gene: 9. There are 14 residues in the CDR3. The CDR3 DNA is TGTGCCAGCAGCCTGGGACAGGCTAGGGGAGAGCAGTACTTC. It is translated as CASSLGQARGEQYF.

At least ten counts were recorded for this clonotype. J is TRBJ1-5 and V is TRBV2; 7 bases are a match to TRBD1. The CDR3 has 15 residues. Per germline, CDR1 SNHLY and CDR2 FYNNEI. J lost 7 bases, V lost 4 bases, and 10 bases had no gene match. In nucleotides, the CDR3 is TGTGCCAGCAGTGGATACGACAGGGTTCGCCAGCCCCAGCATTTT. This sequence encodes CASSGYDRVRQPQHF.

This clonotype was seen more than once but under ten times. The chain has TRBV10-2 and TRBJ1-5; D is ambiguous. Per germline, CDR1 WSHSY and CDR2 SAAADI. This CDR3 is built from 14 residues. The V and J ends lost 6 bases and 5 bases respectively, with 14 bases between them. The CDR3 coding sequence is TGCGCCAGCAGGGAAGACAACCTTCATCAGCCCCAGCATTTT. This codes for CASREDNLHQPQHF.

This clonotype showed up many times. V usage is TRBV24-1 and J usage is TRBJ2-5, with D possibly called TRBD1 or TRBD2 (5 bases each). V was trimmed by 9 bases and J by 5 bases, leaving 15 bases between them. The CDR3 is 13 residues long. Germline lookup yields CDR1 KGHDR and CDR2 SFDVKD. The CDR3 region has the DNA TGTGCCACCGCCGACGGGGCCAGGGAGACCCAGTACTTC. The encoded protein is CATADGARETQYF.

This clonotype was picked up many times. The chain links TRBV7-9 to TRBJ1-1, with D uncertain. V was clipped by 0 bases and J by 6 bases, with 14 bases between them. CDR1 is SEHNR and CDR2 is FQNEAQ in the germline V gene (reference sequence). There are 15 residues in the CDR3. The CDR3 here is CASSLAVGVVAEAFF. CDR3 DNA: TGTGCCAGCAGCTTAGCCGTTGGGGTTGTTGCTGAAGCTTTCTTT.

The CDR3 is CASKRGGMNEKLFF. The CDR3 DNA follows: TGTGCCAGCAAAAGGGGGGGCATGAATGAAAAACTGTTTTTT. The chain joins TRBV6-9 to TRBJ1-4; D may be TRBD1 (6 bases). Germline V CDR1 and CDR2: MNHGY, SVAAGI. The V gene lost 7 bases and the J gene lost 5 bases, with 14 bases spanning the gap. This CDR3 has 14 residues.

The chain combines TRBV27 with TRBJ2-3; no clear D gene. Trimming shortened V by 0 bases and J by 0 bases, and 10 bases separated the two germline ends. Germline CDR1 is MNHEY and CDR2 is SMNVEV (reference sequence). The CDR3 is 16 amino acids. In DNA, the CDR3 is TGTGCCAGCAGTTTATCTGGGCGGCCTAGCACAGATACGCAGTATTTT. Translating gives CASSLSGRPSTDTQYF.

V usage is TRBV7-8 and J usage is TRBJ1-6; maybe TRBD1 (5 bases). The CDR3 loop spans 14 amino acids. The V end was cut by 1 base, the J end by 4 bases, with 5 bases between. In germline, CDR1 is SGHVS, CDR2 FQNEAQ. This chain's CDR3 is CASSLEGYNSPLHF. As DNA, the CDR3 is TGTGCCAGCAGCTTAGAGGGGTATAATTCACCCCTCCACTTT.

A few counts support this clonotype. The rearrangement links TRBV5-6 to TRBJ2-1, with 7 bases fitting TRBD2. The CDR3 contains 15 residues. Germline trimming cut 2 bases from V and 2 bases from J; bases unmatched to any gene: 4. Germline CDR1 and CDR2: SGHDT and YYEEEE. Here the CDR3 DNA reads TGTGCCAGCAGCTTAGCGGGATCAACCTACAATGAGCAGTTCTTC. This encodes CASSLAGSTYNEQFF.

In this sample, this clonotype turned up a few times. A much larger clone is a single base away; this may be a read error. The V and J genes are TRBV24-1 and TRBJ2-1; no reliable D call. This CDR3 has 15 amino acids. Germline V gene data show CDR1 as KGHDR and CDR2 as SFDVKD. CDR3 sequence reads: CAISDFRLPYNEQFF. As DNA, the CDR3 is TGTGCCATCAGTGATTTTAGGCTACCCTACAATGAGCAGTTCTTC.